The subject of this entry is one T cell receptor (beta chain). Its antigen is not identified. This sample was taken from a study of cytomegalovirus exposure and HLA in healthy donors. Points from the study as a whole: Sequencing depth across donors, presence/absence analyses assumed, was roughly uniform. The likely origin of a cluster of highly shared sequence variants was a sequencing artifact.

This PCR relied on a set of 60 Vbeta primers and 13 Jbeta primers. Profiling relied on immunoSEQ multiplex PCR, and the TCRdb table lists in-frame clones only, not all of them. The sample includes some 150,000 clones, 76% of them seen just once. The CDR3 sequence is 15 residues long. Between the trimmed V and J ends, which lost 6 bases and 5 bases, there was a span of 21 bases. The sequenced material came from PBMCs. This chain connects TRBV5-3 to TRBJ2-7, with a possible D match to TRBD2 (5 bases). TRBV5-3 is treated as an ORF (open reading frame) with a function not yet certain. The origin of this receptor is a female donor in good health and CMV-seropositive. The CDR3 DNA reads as TGTGCCAGAATTAAGTCGGAGGCTAGAGAGGACGAGCAGTACTTC. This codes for CARIKSEAREDEQYF.